This paragraph covers one TCR beta chain sequence. The antigen is undetermined. Timing groups of about 4 and about 12 weeks for second doses were pooled. The CDR3 runs to 16 residues. The V and J ends lost 1 base and 5 bases, in that order; junction bases with no gene match: 7. CDR1 and CDR2 from the germline V gene are SGHRS and YFSETQ. Sequencing was performed with immunoSEQ multiplex PCR; in TCRdb, only in-frame clones are kept and a portion is missing. The table lists about 94,000 clones, 85% of them singletons. This sample was included in a study of T cell responses to AZD1222 COVID-19 vaccine. Study results and limitations: Spike-spanning, vaccine-associated CD4 TCRs were dominant at 160-218 and 743-854. The study reported that nearly half of spike-specific TCRs target unmutated variant regions.

This sequence was found in an adult who received the AZD1222 COVID-19 vaccine. The source material was peripheral blood, sampled 28 days after the second AZD1222 dose. V gene TRBV5-1 combines with J gene TRBJ1-1; TRBD1 agrees at 11 bases. For the CDR3, the DNA is TGCGCCAGCAGCTTGAGGGGCGGACAGGGGGCGACTGAAGCTTTCTTT. It is translated as CASSLRGGQGATEAFF.